The 7 T cell receptor beta chains listed next were all sequenced from one sample in a study of cytomegalovirus exposure and HLA in healthy donors. The PCR ran on 60 Vbeta and 13 Jbeta primers. The table came from immunoSEQ multiplex PCR; TCRdb's copy has only in-frame clones and leaves some out. This sample has approximately 210,000 clones, with about 87% found just once. Sequencing was performed on PBMCs. These receptors came from a man in his thirties or forties in good health and CMV-seronegative.

As DNA, the CDR3 is TGTGCCAGCAGGGACCGGACAGGGGTGGGCTACACCTTC. Translation: CASRDRTGVGYTF. The chain joins TRBV5-4 to TRBJ1-2; 9 bases match TRBD1. J gave up 8 bases and V 5 bases, and 7 bases lay outside the gene matches. Germline values: CDR1 SGHNT, CDR2 YYREEE (reference sequence). The CDR3 is 13 amino acids.

The gene calls are TRBV2 and TRBJ2-7, with 7 bases lining up with TRBD1. Germline V lookup: CDR1 SNHLY, CDR2 FYNNEI. Losses at the gene ends were 6 bases for V and 5 bases for J; bases not matched to a gene: 7. This CDR3 contains 13 residues. The CDR3 sequence is CASSHLGGHEQYF. The CDR3 DNA is TGTGCCAGCAGCCACCTAGGGGGCCACGAGCAGTACTTC.

The genes are TRBV11-3 and TRBJ2-3, with 7 bases lining up with TRBD2. CDR3 length: 19 amino acids. The J segment lost 0 bases and the V segment lost 0 bases, leaving 12 bases of the junction unmatched. Germline CDR1 reads SGHNT; CDR2 reads YENEEA. The CDR3 DNA sequence: TGTGCCAGCAGCTTAGAAGGTCTTTCGGGGGGTCTGAGCACAGATACGCAGTATTTT. This sequence encodes CASSLEGLSGGLSTDTQYF.

The V call is TRBV19, the J call TRBJ2-3; D might be TRBD1 (5 bases). CDR1 is LNHDA and CDR2 is SQIVND in the germline V gene (reference sequence). The V and J ends lost 5 bases and 2 bases respectively, with 14 bases between them. CDR3 length: 15 residues. CDR3: CASSGAVGATDTQYF. CDR3 DNA: TGTGCCAGTAGTGGGGCCGTTGGGGCCACAGATACGCAGTATTTT. The whole variable domain, filled in from reference TRBV19 and TRBJ2-3, reads DGGITQSPKYLFRKEGQNVTLSCEQNLNHDAMYWYRQDPGQGLRLIYYSQIVNDFQKGDIAEGYSVSREKKESFPLTVTSAQKNPTAFYLCASSGAVGATDTQYFGPGTRLTVL.

V and J are TRBV6-1 and TRBJ1-2, with 7 bases aligning to TRBD1. This CDR3 spans 15 amino acids. Per germline, CDR1 MNHNS and CDR2 SASEGT. The V segment lost 0 bases and the J segment 14 bases; nucleotides outside the gene matches: 15. The CDR3 DNA reads TGTGCCAGCAGTGAAGCGCTAGGGACAGCCAAGGGCGGGACCTTC. It is translated as CASSEALGTAKGGTF.

This clone has only a few counts. The J gene is TRBJ2-7, the V gene TRBV5-1; 8 bases align to TRBD1. The germline V gene encodes CDR1 SGHRS and CDR2 YFSETQ. The J segment lost 7 bases and the V segment lost 4 bases, leaving 10 bases of the junction unmatched. The CDR3 has 14 residues. For the CDR3, the DNA is TGCGCCAGCAGCCGTGCCCAGGGGGCACTGGAGCAGTACTTC. Protein product: CASSRAQGALEQYF.

V is TRBV30 and J is TRBJ2-3; TRBD2 matches at 7 bases. V gave up 1 base and J gave up 6 bases; unmatched junction bases: 7. Germline V lookup: CDR1 GTSNPN, CDR2 SVGIG (reference sequence). CDR3 length equals 14 residues. Here the CDR3 reads CAWSEWRRGDTQYF. DNA for the CDR3: TGTGCCTGGAGTGAGTGGCGGCGGGGGGATACGCAGTATTTT.